The 4 T cell receptor beta chains listed next were all sequenced from one sample in a study of identical twins. From the 5' RACE reads, TCRdb called clonotypes with MiXCR, one entry per CDR3 protein. The sample has a few hundred thousand distinct CDR3 sequences; around 8.3% are singletons. The same sample was also studied in work on yellow fever vaccine responses in identical twins.

The sequenced sample consisted of CD8+ T cells sorted from blood. These receptors came from a woman in her late teens or twenties in good health.

This clonotype was picked up a small number of times. This CDR3 reads CASRSRGDSLMTGELFF. CDR3 nucleotide sequence: TGTGCCAGCAGGTCACGCGGGGACTCCTTAATGACCGGGGAGCTGTTTTTT. This sequence joins TRBV11-1 and TRBJ2-2; tentatively, D is TRBD2 (6 bases). The CDR3 has 17 residues. V lost 6 bases, J lost 5 bases, and 22 bases lay in between. Germline CDR1 SGHAT, CDR2 FQDESV (reference sequence).

This clonotype was seen a handful of times. The chain combines TRBV19 with TRBJ2-2; maybe TRBD1 (7 bases). The V and J ends lost 5 bases and 7 bases respectively, with 14 bases between them. This CDR3 is built from 14 residues. The germline V gene encodes CDR1 LNHDA and CDR2 SQIVND (reference sequence). CDR3: CASSLQGGFGELFF. The CDR3 coding sequence is TGTGCCAGTAGTCTCCAGGGGGGATTCGGGGAGCTGTTTTTT.

There are a few counts of this clonotype. The chain employs TRBV6-5 and TRBJ2-1; possibly TRBD1 or TRBD2 for D (5 bases each). The V gene's germline CDR1 is MNHEY and CDR2 SVGAGI. The CDR3 runs 17 residues. V gave up 0 bases and J gave up 9 bases, with 21 bases separating them. CDR3 nucleotide sequence: TGTGCCAGCAGTTACTCACACCGGGACGCCACCGCGGGTGAGCAGTTCTTC. Its protein product is CASSYSHRDATAGEQFF.

This chain links TRBV2 with TRBJ2-5; TRBD2 might be the D (6 bases). There are 16 residues in the CDR3. With 2 bases removed from V and 1 base from J, the gap between germline ends came to 14 bases. Germline lookup yields CDR1 SNHLY and CDR2 FYNNEI. The CDR3 sequence: CASSELAGKPQETQYF. CDR3 coding DNA: TGTGCCAGCAGTGAACTTGCGGGGAAACCCCAAGAGACCCAGTACTTC.